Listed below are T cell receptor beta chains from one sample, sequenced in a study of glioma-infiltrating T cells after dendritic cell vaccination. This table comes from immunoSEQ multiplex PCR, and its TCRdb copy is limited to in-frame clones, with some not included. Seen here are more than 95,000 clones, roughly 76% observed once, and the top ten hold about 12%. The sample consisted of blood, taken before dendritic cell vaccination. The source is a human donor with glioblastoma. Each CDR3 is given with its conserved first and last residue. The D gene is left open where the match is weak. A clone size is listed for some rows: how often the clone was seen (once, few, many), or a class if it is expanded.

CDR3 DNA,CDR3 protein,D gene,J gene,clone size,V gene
TGCGCCAGCAGCTTGGGCAGTCCCTACGAGCAGTACTTC,CASSLGSPYEQYF,.,TRBJ2-7,.,TRBV5-1
TGTGCCAGCAGCCCGCAGGGCGGGATTGGGAATCAGCCCCAGCATTTT,CASSPQGGIGNQPQHF,.,TRBJ1-5,.,TRBV7-2
TGTGCCAGCAGTTACAGGGACTCGGGAGGGACTGAAGCTTTCTTT,CASSYRDSGGTEAFF,.,TRBJ1-1,.,TRBV6-5
TGTGCCAGCAGCTATGGACAGGGGGGAATTAATGAGCAGTTCTTC,CASSYGQGGINEQFF,TRBD1,TRBJ2-1,.,TRBV7-2
TGTGCCAGTAAGGAGCTTCTAAAGGCCGCCAACACTGAAGCTTTCTTT,CASKELLKAANTEAFF,.,TRBJ1-1,.,TRBV19
TGCGCCAGCAGCTTGGGTGCCGCGTCCCAAGAGACCCAGTACTTC,CASSLGAASQETQYF,.,TRBJ2-5,.,TRBV5-1
TGTGCCAGCAGCTTAGCGGGGACAGATACGCAGTATTTT,CASSLAGTDTQYF,.,TRBJ2-3,.,TRBV11-2
TGCGCCAGCAGCCAAGTAGGGGCTAGTACCGCAGATACGCAGTATTTT,CASSQVGASTADTQYF,.,TRBJ2-3,.,TRBV4-1
TGCGCCAGCAGCGCCGCCCGGGACAGGGGCGCTGGCTACACCTTC,CASSAARDRGAGYTF,TRBD1,TRBJ1-2,.,TRBV10-1
TGTGCCATCAGCGCTGATAGACAGAATAGCAATCAGCCCCAGCATTTT,CAISADRQNSNQPQHF,.,TRBJ1-5,.,TRBV10-3
TGTGCCAGCAGCTCCTTAGATCCTACTGAAGCTTTCTTT,CASSSLDPTEAFF,.,TRBJ1-1,once,TRBV7-9
TGTGCCTGGAGAAATAGGAACACCGGGGAGCTGTTTTTT,CAWRNRNTGELFF,.,TRBJ2-2,.,TRBV30
TGTGCCAGTAGTAGGTTCGGGGGGGCCTACGAGCAGTACTTC,CASSRFGGAYEQYF,TRBD2,TRBJ2-7,.,TRBV19
TGTGCCAGCAGTCCCCTGGGCTACGCGGGGGGGTTAAACTTCTCCTACAATGAGCAGTTCTTC,CASSPLGYAGGLNFSYNEQFF,TRBD2,TRBJ2-1,.,TRBV27
TGCGCCAGTACCCAGGGGGCGAGGTCCTACGAGCAGTACTTC,CASTQGARSYEQYF,TRBD1,TRBJ2-7,once,TRBV5-1
TGTGCCAGCAGTGAAGCCTCCAGGGTTGACGGCTACACCTTC,CASSEASRVDGYTF,.,TRBJ1-2,.,TRBV6-1
TGTGCCAGCAGTCTTGCCCGAGGACAGTTCATGAACACTGAAGCTTTCTTT,CASSLARGQFMNTEAFF,.,TRBJ1-1,once,TRBV28
TGCGCCAGCAGCCAAGAGGGACTCCATGGCTACACCTTC,CASSQEGLHGYTF,.,TRBJ1-2,.,TRBV4-1
TGTGCCACAGGAACAGGGTCCCCTGGGGCCAACGTCCTGACTTTC,CATGTGSPGANVLTF,.,TRBJ2-6,.,TRBV9
TGTGCCAGCAGCTTGGCCAGGCTCGGCAATCAGCCCCAGCATTTT,CASSLARLGNQPQHF,.,TRBJ1-5,.,TRBV7-8
TGTGCCAGCAGAGCCCTCTCTGGGGCCAACGTCCTGACTTTC,CASRALSGANVLTF,.,TRBJ2-6,.,TRBV2
TGTGCCAGCAGTACTACAGGGTACGAGACCCAGTACTTC,CASSTTGYETQYF,.,TRBJ2-5,once,TRBV7-2
TGTGCCAGCAGCCCCCAGGGGGCGTCCAATCAGCCCCAGCATTTT,CASSPQGASNQPQHF,TRBD1,TRBJ1-5,.,TRBV7-2
TGTGCCAGCAGCTTAGCATTCGGCAGGGTCTTTGGTGGGTCACCCCTCCACTTT,CASSLAFGRVFGGSPLHF,.,TRBJ1-6,.,TRBV7-8
TGCGCCAGCAGCTTGGAAGGGGGAAACATTCAGTACTTC,CASSLEGGNIQYF,.,TRBJ2-4,once,TRBV5-1
TGTGCCATCAGTTATAGCGGGGGGGTCCCGGATACGCAGTATTTT,CAISYSGGVPDTQYF,TRBD2,TRBJ2-3,.,TRBV10-3
TGTGCCAGCAACAGGGGCGGGACAGATACGCAGTATTTT,CASNRGGTDTQYF,TRBD1,TRBJ2-3,.,TRBV2
TGTGCCAGCAGTTACGGGACAGGGGAAAATGGCTACACCTTC,CASSYGTGENGYTF,TRBD1,TRBJ1-2,.,TRBV5-4
TGTGCCAGCAGCTTAGGTCCTAGCACAGAGACCCAGTACTTC,CASSLGPSTETQYF,.,TRBJ2-5,.,TRBV7-2
TGTGCCATCAGTGAGTCGGAGGTCAGGAATCAGCCCCAGCATTTT,CAISESEVRNQPQHF,.,TRBJ1-5,.,TRBV10-3
TGTGCCAGCAGCATGACAGGGGTTCGTCAGCCCCAGCATTTT,CASSMTGVRQPQHF,TRBD1,TRBJ1-5,.,TRBV27
TGTGCCAGTAGTATCGTGACTGATGCGGATACGCAGTATTTT,CASSIVTDADTQYF,.,TRBJ2-3,.,TRBV19
TGCGCCAGCAGCTTGGCGACAGGGTTAACTGAAGCTTTCTTT,CASSLATGLTEAFF,TRBD1,TRBJ1-1,.,TRBV5-1
TGCGCCAGCAGCTTGACTCCTAGCGGGGTGGAGGGCCAAGAGACCCAGTACTTC,CASSLTPSGVEGQETQYF,TRBD2,TRBJ2-5,few,TRBV5-1
TGTGCCAGCGATCTTAGCGGGGTTAGCACAGATACGCAGTATTTT,CASDLSGVSTDTQYF,TRBD2,TRBJ2-3,.,TRBV18
TGTGCCAGCAGCGTAACGACAGGAACCTACGAGCAGTACTTC,CASSVTTGTYEQYF,.,TRBJ2-7,.,TRBV11-1
TGTGCCAGCAGTGAAGGTATAAACGGGGGGAACAATGAGCAGTTCTTC,CASSEGINGGNNEQFF,TRBD2,TRBJ2-1,once,TRBV6-1
TGTGCCTGGAGTGCGCAGGGGGCAGACGAGCAGTACTTC,CAWSAQGADEQYF,TRBD1,TRBJ2-7,.,TRBV30
TGTGCCAGCAGCCCAGGACTAGCGAGGGCAGATACGCAGTATTTT,CASSPGLARADTQYF,TRBD2,TRBJ2-3,.,TRBV11-3
TGCGCCAGCAGCCAAGATCGGGGAGACAGGGGGCTCTACGAGCAGTACTTC,CASSQDRGDRGLYEQYF,TRBD1,TRBJ2-7,.,TRBV4-3
TGTGCCAGTAGTTTACAGGTCCTACGGATGGACACTGAAGCTTTCTTT,CASSLQVLRMDTEAFF,.,TRBJ1-1,.,TRBV19
TGTGCCAGCACCCCAGCAGGGGGGTCCTACAATGAGCAGTTCTTC,CASTPAGGSYNEQFF,.,TRBJ2-1,.,TRBV9
TGCGCCAGTCAGTTGGGGCTTAATGAAAAACTGTTTTTT,CASQLGLNEKLFF,.,TRBJ1-4,.,TRBV5-1
TGTGCCTGGAGTGTAGGTTTAGGAGGCTCTGGAAACACCATATATTTT,CAWSVGLGGSGNTIYF,.,TRBJ1-3,.,TRBV30
TGCGCCAGCAGCTTGGTATTAGCGGGGGGGAGCAATGAGCAGTTCTTC,CASSLVLAGGSNEQFF,TRBD2,TRBJ2-1,.,TRBV5-1
TGCGCCAGCAGCCAAGTCACGGGGGGCACAGATACGCAGTATTTT,CASSQVTGGTDTQYF,.,TRBJ2-3,.,TRBV4-3
TGTGCCAGCAGCCAAGAGGCACAGGGGGCTTATGGCTACACCTTC,CASSQEAQGAYGYTF,TRBD1,TRBJ1-2,.,TRBV4-2
TGTGCCAGCACCAGGACAGGGACAGGAAACACCATATATTTT,CASTRTGTGNTIYF,TRBD1,TRBJ1-3,.,TRBV6-5
TGTGCCAGCAGAATAGACAGATTCTACACCTTC,CASRIDRFYTF,.,TRBJ1-2,few,TRBV6-5
TGTGCCAGTAGTATAGCGGACAGCTATGGCTACACCTTC,CASSIADSYGYTF,.,TRBJ1-2,.,TRBV19
TGTGCCAGCAGCAAAGGGAGTAATGAAAAACTGTTTTTT,CASSKGSNEKLFF,.,TRBJ1-4,.,TRBV4-2
TGCGCCAGCAGTCAATGGACTTGGGACGAGCAGTACTTC,CASSQWTWDEQYF,.,TRBJ2-7,once,TRBV23-1
TGTGCCTGGAGTGTTCCCCGTAGCGGGGGGGTTTACGAGCAGTACTTC,CAWSVPRSGGVYEQYF,TRBD2,TRBJ2-7,few,TRBV30